This entry lists 9 T cell receptor beta chains sequenced from one sample in a study of blood T cell repertoires in COVID-19 (TCRdb year 2020). Library method: the immunoSEQ multiplex PCR assay. TCRdb retrieved this table from immuneACCESS and kept in-frame rearrangements only. Not all clones are present; in checked studies, unresolved V genes account for under half, and no reason is known for the remainder. A total of roughly 63,000 clones appear in this sample, 70% to 90% of them only once. The top ten clonotypes cover about 1.5% of the sample. The sequenced sample consisted of peripheral blood. The receptors originated from a man aged 60 to 75 with acute or convalescent COVID-19.

CDR3 protein: CASSIGGTSGSQFF. The CDR3 DNA reads as TGTGCCAGTAGTATAGGGGGGACTAGCGGGAGTCAGTTCTTC. The V call is TRBV19, the J call TRBJ2-1; 14 bases map to TRBD2. Germline loops: CDR1 LNHDA, CDR2 SQIVND (reference sequence). The CDR3 length is 14 residues. V lost 1 base to trimming and J lost 13 bases; unmatched junction nucleotides: 3.

V usage is TRBV19 and J usage is TRBJ2-1; 7 nucleotides line up with TRBD1. V lost 4 bases to trimming and J lost 7 bases; unmatched junction nucleotides: 10. This CDR3 contains 15 residues. Germline CDR1 and CDR2: LNHDA and SQIVND (reference sequence). This CDR3 is CASSTSPGGGNEQFF. In DNA form, the CDR3 reads TGTGCCAGTAGTACCTCCCCAGGGGGTGGAAATGAGCAGTTCTTC.

The chain employs TRBV5-1 and TRBJ2-2; weak D call: TRBD2 (6 bases). Germline loops: CDR1 SGHRS, CDR2 YFSETQ. This CDR3 has 17 residues. V was shortened by 1 base and J by 4 bases, with 17 bases between the two germline ends. Here the CDR3 DNA reads TGCGCCAGCAGCTTGTCGGGGACTCAAAAAGCCACCGGGGAGCTGTTTTTT. Translation: CASSLSGTQKATGELFF.

CDR3 amino acids: CSARVSDTQYF. CDR3 coding DNA: TGCAGTGCTAGGGTTAGTGATACGCAGTATTTT. The chain links TRBV20-1 to TRBJ2-3; no clear D gene. V dropped 3 bases and J dropped 6 bases, with 7 bases sitting between them. Germline V gene lookup returns CDR1 DFQATT and CDR2 SNEGSKA (reference sequence). This CDR3 region has 11 residues.

This rearrangement joins TRBV19 to TRBJ2-1; 8 nucleotides align to TRBD1. V lost 3 bases, J lost 6 bases, and 4 bases stayed unmatched. This CDR3 is built from 14 residues. Germline loops: CDR1 LNHDA, CDR2 SQIVND (reference sequence). Here the CDR3 DNA reads TGTGCCAGTAGTATCCAGGGGGCGGGCAATGAGCAGTTCTTC. Amino acids: CASSIQGAGNEQFF.

This sequence joins TRBV7-2 and TRBJ1-4; D unresolved. The CDR3 is 12 residues long. V shed 1 base and J shed 10 bases, with 7 bases lying between them. Germline CDR1 is SGHTA and CDR2 is FQGNSA. The CDR3 region has the DNA TGTGCCAGCAGCTTAGATGCCGGAAAACTGTTTTTT. This encodes CASSLDAGKLFF.

The CDR3 DNA reads TGTGCCAGCAGCCCCTTGGGGGGGGCCGCCTACAATGAGCAGTTCTTC. Residues: CASSPLGGAAYNEQFF. This chain joins TRBV5-4 and TRBJ2-1; D may be TRBD2 (7 bases). The CDR3 runs to 16 residues. In germline, CDR1 is SGHNT, CDR2 YYREEE (reference sequence). V was pared by 4 bases and J by 2 bases, with 16 bases between.

The J gene is TRBJ1-2, the V gene TRBV30; 7 bases match TRBD1. CDR1 and CDR2 from the germline V gene are GTSNPN and SVGIG (reference sequence). This CDR3 is built from 13 residues. Trimming at V came to 2 bases and at J to 2 bases, leaving 2 bases not matched to a gene. This CDR3 reads CAWSRQGNYGYTF. Here the CDR3 DNA reads TGTGCCTGGAGTCGACAGGGAAACTATGGCTACACCTTC. The whole variable domain, filled in from reference TRBV30 and TRBJ1-2, reads SQTIHQWPATLVQPVGSPLSLECTVEGTSNPNLYWYRQAAGRGLQLLFYSVGIGQISSEVPQNLSASRPQDRQFILSSKKLLLSDSGFYLCAWSRQGNYGYTFGSGTRLTVV.

The chain combines TRBV30 with TRBJ1-5; D is ambiguous. Germline V gene data show CDR1 as GTSNPN and CDR2 as SVGIG (reference sequence). The germline V and J ends were trimmed by 8 bases and 4 bases, with 15 bases remaining between them. The CDR3 loop spans 13 amino acids. The CDR3 sequence is CAGQSGLNQPQHF. The CDR3 DNA reads TGTGCCGGTCAATCGGGTCTAAATCAGCCCCAGCATTTT.